The 12 T cell receptor beta chains below were found in one sample sequenced in a study of cytomegalovirus exposure and HLA in healthy donors. PCR employed 60 Vbeta and 13 Jbeta primers. The method was immunoSEQ multiplex PCR; TCRdb's version includes in-frame clones alone and lacks a portion of them. This sample has roughly 100,000 clones; roughly 80% occur once, and the top ten carry less than 2%. Sample: PBMCs. The receptor source for this set is a man in his fifties in good health and CMV-seronegative.

The chain links TRBV19 to TRBJ1-5, with 7 bases fitting TRBD1. In germline, CDR1 is LNHDA, CDR2 SQIVND (reference sequence). Trimming at V came to 5 bases and at J to 6 bases, leaving 10 bases not matched to a gene. The CDR3 spans 15 residues. The CDR3 bases are TGTGCCAGTAGTTCCCGGACCGACAGGGCTCAGCCCCAGCATTTT. Translation gives CASSSRTDRAQPQHF.

The chain employs TRBV19 and TRBJ2-1; D is possibly TRBD1 (6 bases). The germline V gene encodes CDR1 LNHDA and CDR2 SQIVND (reference sequence). This CDR3 spans 18 amino acids. Trimming pared 4 bases from V and 2 bases from J, leaving 21 bases between. CDR3 amino acids: CASSTNPRDKFAYNEQFF. The CDR3, as DNA: TGTGCCAGTAGTACGAACCCTCGGGACAAATTCGCCTACAATGAGCAGTTCTTC.

This clone was picked up a small number of times. The rearrangement uses TRBV5-1 and TRBJ2-5; D not resolved. Per the germline V gene, CDR1 is SGHRS and CDR2 is YFSETQ. Trimming stripped 0 bases from V and 4 bases from J, with 10 bases between. This CDR3 region has 14 residues. Here the CDR3 DNA reads TGCGCCAGCAGCTTGGGACTCGCCCCAGAGACCCAGTACTTC. Encoded protein: CASSLGLAPETQYF.

The chain is built from TRBV7-9 and TRBJ2-7; D unclear. CDR1 SEHNR and CDR2 FQNEAQ come from the germline V gene (reference sequence). This CDR3 contains 12 residues. CDR3 sequence: CSTGTLSYEQYF. CDR3 nucleotide sequence: TGTTCCACTGGCACCCTCTCCTACGAGCAGTACTTC.

The CDR3 nucleotides read TGTGCCAGCAGTGACTCGAGGCACAGGGGCTACAATGAGCAGTTCTTC. Translation: CASSDSRHRGYNEQFF. V and J are TRBV6-4 and TRBJ2-1; the match to TRBD1 covers 7 bases. Trimming took 0 bases from V and 3 from J; bases not matched to a gene: 5. Per the germline V gene, CDR1 is MRHNA and CDR2 is SNTAGT. This CDR3 region has 16 residues.

The chain joins TRBV5-4 to TRBJ2-7, with D perhaps TRBD1 (6 bases). Looked up from germline, CDR1 is SGHNT and CDR2 is YYREEE (reference sequence). The length of the CDR3 is 15 residues. Trimming took 4 bases from V and 4 from J, leaving 18 bases between them. The CDR3 DNA is TGTGCCAGCAGCATCCAAACAGGGAAAGTATACGAGCAGTACTTC. This encodes CASSIQTGKVYEQYF.

By share, this clone ranks as medium-sized. J is TRBJ2-3 and V is TRBV4-3; 10 positions match TRBD1. This CDR3 region has 15 residues. Germline V CDR1 and CDR2: LGHNA, YSLEER. V gave up 3 bases and J gave up 3 bases; unmatched junction bases: 3. The CDR3: CASSQGQGWTDTQYF. The CDR3 bases are TGCGCCAGCAGCCAGGGACAGGGGTGGACAGATACGCAGTATTTT.

A word on this clone: One end of the junction does not line up with germline, which may come from a read error. CDR3 DNA sequence: TGTGCCAGCACGGTGCGGGGGGAAGAGGCCCAGTACTTC. Encoded protein: CASTVRGEEAQYF. This sequence joins TRBV2 and TRBJ2-5; 8 bases are a match to TRBD2. The germline V gene has CDR1 SNHLY and CDR2 FYNNEI. CDR3 length: 13 amino acids.

This sequence joins TRBV6-6 and TRBJ1-2; tentative D call: TRBD1 (6 bases). CDR3 length: 14 residues. The germline V and J ends were trimmed by 5 bases and 1 base, with 11 bases remaining between them. Looked up from germline, CDR1 is MNHNY and CDR2 is SVGAGI (reference sequence). In DNA form, the CDR3 reads TGTGCCAGCAGTACCCCAGGGGTTAACTATGGCTACACCTTC. This encodes CASSTPGVNYGYTF.

The rearrangement links TRBV7-9 to TRBJ1-4; D gene ambiguous. CDR3 length equals 14 residues. The germline V and J ends were trimmed by 6 bases and 0 bases, with 8 bases remaining between them. Per the germline V gene, CDR1 is SEHNR and CDR2 is FQNEAQ (reference sequence). The CDR3 bases are TGTGCCAGCAGGGAGTCTGCAACTAATGAAAAACTGTTTTTT. Encoded protein: CASRESATNEKLFF.

CDR3 region: CASSRTTGGDAAGYTF. The CDR3 DNA follows: TGTGCCAGCAGCCGTACAACAGGGGGTGACGCGGCGGGCTACACCTTC. The chain recombines TRBV7-9 with TRBJ1-2; TRBD1 agrees at 8 bases. This CDR3 region has 16 residues. Looked up from germline, CDR1 is SEHNR and CDR2 is FQNEAQ (reference sequence). The ends lost 5 bases at V and 8 bases at J; junction bases unmatched: 16.

This sequence joins TRBV19 and TRBJ2-7; D is perhaps TRBD2 (6 bases). The CDR3 has 12 amino acids. CDR1 is LNHDA and CDR2 is SQIVND in the germline V gene (reference sequence). Trimming stripped 7 bases from V and 5 bases from J, with 12 bases between. The CDR3 region is CASTVGTHEQYF. The DNA of the CDR3 is TGTGCCAGTACAGTCGGGACTCACGAGCAGTACTTC.